This TCR beta chain was identified in a study of post-analysis software for immune sequencing data. General study findings and limits: Analysis by F measure revealed that same-batch samples clustered strongly together. Four or five TRBV segments, TRBV5-6, TRBV5-1 and TRBV20-1 among them, were found more frequent in patients than controls.

This clonotype was picked up a small number of times. The antigen remains undetermined. Germline-derived CDR1 and CDR2 are SGHRS and YFSETQ. V was clipped by 3 bases and J by 4 bases; unmatched bases: 17. The CDR3 sequence is 19 residues long. Unique molecular identifiers featured in each of the TCR beta cDNA libraries. MiXCR, run by TCRdb on the PCR reads, gives a single entry per CDR3 protein. Among about 460,000 distinct CDR3 sequences listed, under 55% were seen once. Sequenced material: blood. The V call is TRBV5-1, the J call TRBJ2-1, with 9 bases lining up with TRBD2. The receptor comes from a girl aged 10-17 years with multiple sclerosis. The DNA of the CDR3 is TGCGCCAGCAGCTCCCGAGCGGGAGGATCTGTGGGCCCTTACAATGAGCAGTTCTTC. Translating it yields CASSSRAGGSVGPYNEQFF.